The sequence of this T cell receptor beta chain was determined in a study of blood T cell repertoires in COVID-19. The wider study: COVID-19 samples collected from the United States, Italy and Spain covered acute and convalescent phases. The cDNA or gDNA used as material had been derived from T cells, B-cell-depleted T cells, or PBMCs.

Germline assignment: CDR1 MNHEY and CDR2 SMNVEV (reference sequence). V gave up 5 bases and J gave up 6 bases; unmatched junction bases: 9. This CDR3 region has 15 residues. Per the authors' pipeline: From reference gene primer amplification, estimates of nucleated cell counts were derived. Profiled with immunoSEQ multiplex PCR; TCRdb holds only in-frame clones, not every one. That table is the source of V, J and clone size, and D and trimming were worked out from the DNA. The sample consists of approximately 150,000 clones, 65% to 85% of them appearing once. The rearrangement joins TRBV27 to TRBJ1-2, with 10 bases matching TRBD1. The TCR was taken from a man between 45 and 60 years old with active or convalescent COVID-19. Sequences were obtained from peripheral blood. The CDR3 sequence is CASSNPGQGLDGYTF. In DNA, the CDR3 is TGTGCCAGCAGTAATCCGGGACAGGGGTTGGATGGCTACACCTTC.